The 23 T cell receptor beta chains reported below all come from one sample, sequenced in a study of T cells in Graves' hyperthyroidism and ophthalmopathy. TCR beta CDR3 regions were amplified from RNA. The primer set for the first-round RT-PCR of the TCR CDR3 was HTBI. Via MiXCR, TCRdb re-called the multiplex PCR reads, giving one row per CDR3 protein. The profile shows under 650,000 distinct CDR3 sequences, around 15% of them singletons. Sequencing was done on a sample of blood. The receptors originated from a woman aged 25 to 39 with Graves' hyperthyroidism.

This clonotype was seen a handful of times. The chain is built from TRBV7-3 and TRBJ1-2; a weak D match, TRBD1 (5 bases). The CDR3 runs to 13 residues. V was pared by 5 bases and J by 6 bases, with 13 bases between. The germline CDR1 and CDR2 sequences are SGHTA and FQGTGA. The CDR3, as DNA: TGTGCCAGCAGCCCATCCGGGACCGATGGCTACACCTTC. It specifies CASSPSGTDGYTF. The full variable domain, rest sourced from reference TRBV7-3 and TRBJ1-2, is GAGVSQTPSNKVTEKGKYVELRCDPISGHTALYWYRQSLGQGPEFLIYFQGTGAADDSGLPNDRFFAVRPEGSVSTLKIQRTERGDSAVYLCASSPSGTDGYTFGSGTRLTVV.

This chain uses TRBV28 with TRBJ2-6; D possibly corresponds to TRBD1 (6 bases). This CDR3 contains 17 residues. Trimming pared 6 bases from V and 0 bases from J, leaving 15 bases between. Germline V CDR1 and CDR2: MDHEN, SYDVKM. CDR3 region: CASSPGQQASGANVLTF. CDR3 in DNA: TGTGCCAGCAGCCCCGGACAGCAAGCCTCTGGGGCCAACGTCCTGACTTTC.

This clonotype was detected a few times. V and J are TRBV4-2 and TRBJ2-1; TRBD2 aligns across 12 bases. Germline loops: CDR1 LGHNA, CDR2 YNFKEQ. The V gene end was trimmed by 1 base and the J gene end by 8 bases; junction bases not matched to a gene: 12. The CDR3 consists of 18 residues. CDR3 sequence (DNA): TGTGCCAGCAGCCAAGGAGTCCAGGCTAGCGGGAGGGGTGATGAGCAGTTCTTC. Amino acid sequence: CASSQGVQASGRGDEQFF.

This clonotype occurred many times. The chain is built from TRBV28 and TRBJ2-1; 7 nucleotides match TRBD2. Germline trimming cut 5 bases from V and 5 bases from J; bases unmatched to any gene: 12. This CDR3 contains 16 residues. Germline V lookup: CDR1 MDHEN, CDR2 SYDVKM. The CDR3 loop reads CASSGGALAENNEQFF. The DNA of the CDR3 is TGTGCCAGCAGTGGCGGGGCGCTAGCGGAAAACAATGAGCAGTTCTTC.

In this sample, this clonotype turned up a few times. The chain recombines TRBV11-1 with TRBJ2-2; D may match TRBD1 or TRBD2 (5 bases each). The CDR3 loop spans 16 amino acids. Germline values: CDR1 SGHAT, CDR2 FQDESV (reference sequence). Trimming removed 1 base at V and 3 bases at J, with 12 bases between. For the CDR3, the DNA is TGTGCCAGCAGCTTAGGGGCAGGGACGGACACCGGGGAGCTGTTTTTT. Amino acids: CASSLGAGTDTGELFF.

The J gene is TRBJ2-1, the V gene TRBV13, with 8 bases fitting TRBD2. CDR3 length: 21 residues. The V and J ends lost 0 bases and 2 bases, in that order; junction bases with no gene match: 18. CDR1 is PRHDT, CDR2 FYEKMQ, per germline (reference sequence). The DNA of the CDR3 is TGTGCCAGCAGCTTAGGCCGAGGGGGGAGTACTAGCGGCACAACCTACAATGAGCAGTTCTTC. Amino acids: CASSLGRGGSTSGTTYNEQFF.

This CDR3 is CASSLYWEYNEQFF. The CDR3 DNA is TGTGCCAGCAGCTTGTACTGGGAGTACAATGAGCAGTTCTTC. The chain joins TRBV5-8 to TRBJ2-1; D may be TRBD2 (5 bases). Trimming took 1 base from V and 4 from J, leaving 9 bases between them. The CDR3 extends over 14 amino acids. Germline V gives CDR1 SGHTS, CDR2 YDEGEE.

The rearrangement uses TRBV7-8 and TRBJ1-1; the D gene is possibly TRBD1 (6 bases). CDR3 length: 15 residues. Germline V gene sequence: CDR1 SGHVS, CDR2 FQNEAQ. V lost 5 bases, J lost 1 base, and 14 bases lay in between. CDR3 sequence reads: CASSLHLQGNTEAFF. The DNA of the CDR3 is TGTGCCAGCAGCCTTCACTTACAGGGGAACACTGAAGCTTTCTTT.

This clonotype was observed many times. The rearrangement joins TRBV14 to TRBJ2-7; D gene unclear. V dropped 1 base and J dropped 6 bases, with 7 bases sitting between them. The germline V gene encodes CDR1 SGHDN and CDR2 FVKESK. There are 12 residues in the CDR3. The CDR3 DNA is TGTGCCAGCAGCCAAGGGTGGGGCGAGCAGTACTTC. This codes for CASSQGWGEQYF.

This clonotype was recorded many times. This rearrangement joins TRBV5-1 to TRBJ2-1; 8 bases line up with TRBD2. Germline V gene lookup returns CDR1 SGHRS and CDR2 YFSETQ. There are 14 residues in the CDR3. With 6 bases clipped from V and 5 bases from J, the junction kept 7 bases outside the gene matches. CDR3: CASKIAGMNNEQFF. CDR3 DNA: TGCGCCAGCAAAATAGCGGGAATGAACAATGAGCAGTTCTTC. The full variable domain, completed using reference TRBV5-1 and TRBJ2-1, is KAGVTQTPRYLIKTRGQQVTLSCSPISGHRSVSWYQQTPGQGLQFLFEYFSETQRNKGNFPGRFSGRQFSNSRSEMNVSTLELGDSALYLCASKIAGMNNEQFFGPGTRLTVL.

J is TRBJ1-1 and V is TRBV9, with D hard to call. CDR3 length equals 13 residues. The germline V gene has CDR1 SGDLS and CDR2 YYNGEE. Trimming shortened V by 3 bases and J by 4 bases, and 10 bases separated the two germline ends. DNA for the CDR3: TGTGCCAGCAGCGCCTTTATAAGCACTGAAGCTTTCTTT. Protein: CASSAFISTEAFF.

V and J are TRBV20-1 and TRBJ2-2, with 7 bases fitting TRBD1. This CDR3 spans 15 amino acids. V dropped 6 bases and J dropped 7; count of bases not matched to a gene: 14. Germline CDR1 is DFQATT and CDR2 is SNEGSKA (reference sequence). For the CDR3, the DNA is TGCAGTGCCGAAGGGGGCCAGGGGAGAGGCGGGGAGCTGTTTTTT. Translated: CSAEGGQGRGGELFF.

This clonotype was counted a few times. The chain links TRBV11-2 to TRBJ1-2; D is unresolved. V was shortened by 6 bases and J by 4 bases, with 12 bases between the two germline ends. In germline, CDR1 is SGHAT, CDR2 FQNNGV. This CDR3 has 13 amino acids. CDR3 DNA: TGTGCCAGCAGTCCAAATACCCTCTATGGCTACACCTTC. Translation gives CASSPNTLYGYTF.

This sequence joins TRBV18 and TRBJ2-7; the D gene is possibly TRBD2 (5 bases). V lost 0 bases and J 3 bases, leaving 18 bases between the germline ends. This CDR3 has 17 residues. CDR1 KGHSH and CDR2 LQKENI come from the germline V gene. The CDR3 is CASSPPIRGPNYYEQYF. The CDR3 DNA reads as TGTGCCAGCTCACCACCGATTAGAGGGCCTAACTACTACGAGCAGTACTTC.

In this sample, this clonotype turned up a few times. V gene TRBV5-1 combines with J gene TRBJ2-3; TRBD2 might be the D (5 bases). V was clipped by 0 bases and J by 2 bases, with 10 bases between them. The CDR3 runs 15 residues. Germline values: CDR1 SGHRS, CDR2 YFSETQ. The CDR3 DNA follows: TGCGCCAGCAGCTTGGCCGGGGTAGCCACAGATACGCAGTATTTT. The encoded protein is CASSLAGVATDTQYF.

This clonotype was detected a few times. The V call is TRBV9, the J call TRBJ2-3, with D possibly TRBD2 on 6 matching bases. There are 15 residues in the CDR3. Germline-derived CDR1 and CDR2 are SGDLS and YYNGEE. Trimming left V 0 bases short and J 3 bases short, with 11 bases between. The CDR3 is CASSVVGGRTDTQYF. The CDR3 nucleotides are TGTGCCAGCAGCGTAGTTGGGGGGAGGACAGATACGCAGTATTTT.

This clonotype was seen repeatedly, ten times or more. This rearrangement joins TRBV28 to TRBJ2-7; 8 positions match TRBD2. CDR1 is MDHEN, CDR2 SYDVKM, per germline. This CDR3 comprises 15 residues. V shed 6 bases, J shed 3 bases, and the junction held 10 bases outside the gene matches. For the CDR3, the DNA is TGTGCCAGCAGCCGAAGAAGCGGGGGATTCTACGAGCAGTACTTC. This translates into CASSRRSGGFYEQYF.

This clonotype was picked up many times. The chain combines TRBV30 with TRBJ2-7; D gene uncertain. The germline V gene has CDR1 GTSNPN and CDR2 SVGIG (reference sequence). Trimming took 3 bases from V and 3 from J, leaving 6 bases between them. This CDR3 region has 11 residues. CDR3: CAWSDIYEQYF. The CDR3 region has the DNA TGTGCCTGGAGCGATATCTACGAGCAGTACTTC.

The chain has TRBV2 and TRBJ2-7; 9 bases map to TRBD2. There are 14 residues in the CDR3. V lost 7 bases, J lost 2 bases, and 6 bases stayed unmatched. Germline V gene lookup returns CDR1 SNHLY and CDR2 FYNNEI. CDR3 amino acids: CASKAASGTYEQYF. CDR3 sequence (DNA): TGTGCCAGCAAGGCGGCTAGCGGGACCTACGAGCAGTACTTC.

The J gene is TRBJ1-2, the V gene TRBV20-1; possibly TRBD1 for D (5 bases). Germline CDR1 is DFQATT and CDR2 is SNEGSKA (reference sequence). The V and J ends lost 1 base and 6 bases respectively, with 15 bases between them. This CDR3 is built from 14 residues. In DNA form, the CDR3 reads TGCAGTGCTAGAGTTTCAGGGTTAAGAGATGGCTACACCTTC. Translating it yields CSARVSGLRDGYTF.

This clonotype was counted only a few times. This CDR3 reads CATRSTGASNQPQHF. As DNA, the CDR3 is TGTGCCACACGTTCGACAGGGGCTAGCAATCAGCCCCAGCATTTT. This chain links TRBV19 with TRBJ1-5; 8 nucleotides line up with TRBD1. The germline V gene has CDR1 LNHDA and CDR2 SQIVND (reference sequence). The J segment lost 0 bases and the V segment lost 10 bases, leaving 8 bases of the junction unmatched. The CDR3 is made up of 15 amino acids.

This clonotype has a count of ten or more. The rearrangement uses TRBV10-3 and TRBJ2-7; TRBD1 matches at 8 bases. The CDR3 has 14 residues. Trimming removed 7 bases from V and 3 bases from J; junction bases left unmatched: 8. From germline, CDR1 is ENHRY and CDR2 SYGVKD. The CDR3 spells CAITQGAMNYEQYF. CDR3 in DNA: TGTGCCATCACCCAGGGGGCGATGAACTACGAGCAGTACTTC.

This clonotype was seen ten or more times. The chain has TRBV7-9 and TRBJ2-5, with 7 bases that match TRBD1. The CDR3 has 14 residues. The V and J ends lost 5 bases and 1 base, in that order; junction bases with no gene match: 4. Germline V gene lookup returns CDR1 SEHNR and CDR2 FQNEAQ (reference sequence). CDR3: CASSMGQFQETQYF. In DNA form, the CDR3 reads TGTGCCAGCAGCATGGGACAGTTCCAAGAGACCCAGTACTTC.